What follows is one T cell receptor (beta chain) and its context. This sample stems from a study of OX40 agonist ivuxolimab in advanced cancers. The protocol was immunoSEQ multiplex PCR, while the TCRdb copy is restricted to in-frame clones and leaves out a portion. The sample carries under 70,000 clones, around 84% recorded once. The trim removed 6 bases at V and 4 bases at J, leaving 4 bases unmatched. Germline V gives CDR1 MNHNS, CDR2 SASEGT. CDR3 size: 14 residues. This specimen was CD4+ or CD8+ T cells sorted from blood, taken in a trial of the OX40 agonist ivuxolimab. This clonotype was sampled from an adult with an advanced solid tumor such as melanoma, head and neck, liver or kidney cancer. The J gene is TRBJ2-5, the V gene TRBV6-1; 11 bases are shared with TRBD2. This CDR3 reads CASRGLAVGETQYF. DNA of the CDR3: TGTGCCAGCAGGGGACTAGCGGTGGGAGAGACCCAGTACTTC.